A single sample is the source of the 5 T cell receptor beta chains below, sequenced in a study of early T cells in non-severe SARS-CoV-2 infection. TCRdb ran MiXCR on the 5' RACE reads and lists one entry per CDR3 protein. The profile covers approximately 30,000 distinct CDR3 sequences, with roughly 7% appearing a single time and over 35% taken by the ten largest. The sequencing sample was made of whole blood. The receptors stem from an adult who was a healthcare worker with PCR-confirmed SARS-CoV-2 infection or an uninfected control (not recorded which).

There are many counts of this clonotype. This sequence joins TRBV5-1 and TRBJ2-1, with 8 bases lining up with TRBD2. Germline lookup yields CDR1 SGHRS and CDR2 YFSETQ. This CDR3 is built from 13 residues. With V trimmed by 4 bases and J by 8 bases, 5 bases remained unmatched. In DNA, the CDR3 is TGCGCCAGCAGCCTGGGACTAGTATATGAGCAGTTCTTC. As protein: CASSLGLVYEQFF.

In this sample, this clonotype turned up many times. This chain links TRBV20-1 with TRBJ2-7; TRBD2 aligns across 9 bases. This CDR3 region has 14 residues. The germline CDR1 and CDR2 sequences are DFQATT and SNEGSKA (reference sequence). V trimming: 1 base; J trimming: 4 bases; junction bases outside the gene matches: 5. The CDR3 protein is CSARVASGKYEQYF. In DNA form, the CDR3 reads TGCAGTGCTAGAGTTGCTAGCGGGAAGTACGAGCAGTACTTC.

In its sample, this clonotype was seen many times. The chain couples TRBV19 to TRBJ2-7; D not certain. This CDR3 comprises 12 residues. Germline V lookup: CDR1 LNHDA, CDR2 SQIVND (reference sequence). V dropped 6 bases and J dropped 5 bases, with 11 bases sitting between them. The CDR3 region has the DNA TGTGCCAGTAGCTCCCCGAGGAACGAGCAGTACTTC. It encodes CASSSPRNEQYF.

The V gene is TRBV28, the J gene TRBJ2-7, with a possible D match to TRBD2 (5 bases). CDR3 length equals 14 residues. V was cut by 7 bases and J by 1 base, with 14 bases left in between. The germline CDR1 and CDR2 sequences are MDHEN and SYDVKM. The CDR3 spells CASTLSVGSYEQYF. CDR3 nucleotides: TGTGCCAGCACCCTTAGCGTGGGGTCCTACGAGCAGTACTTC.

This rearrangement joins TRBV20-1 to TRBJ1-5; the match to TRBD1 covers 7 bases. The V and J ends lost 4 bases and 2 bases, in that order; junction bases with no gene match: 5. Germline assignment: CDR1 DFQATT and CDR2 SNEGSKA (reference sequence). The length of the CDR3 is 14 residues. The chain's CDR3 is CSAMQGVGNQPQHF. CDR3 DNA: TGCAGTGCTATGCAGGGGGTCGGCAATCAGCCCCAGCATTTT.